A selection of T cell receptor beta chains follows, all from one sample in a study of blood T cells in healthy people across ages. A single record per CDR3 protein comes from TCRdb applying MiXCR to the 5' RACE reads. Here the sample spans hundreds of thousands of distinct CDR3 sequences, 24% being singletons. The sample also formed part of further work on T cells of mothers and their children.

Sample: blood. The receptor source for this set is a boy aged 5-17 years in good health. The conserved cysteine and the conserved F or W are not part of the CDR3 here. The listing skips clone size in some rows; elsewhere it reads once, few, many or a size class.

clone_size: .
v_call: TRBV2
cdr3_aa: ASSGQFSYNEQF

clone_size: few
v_call: TRBV4-3
cdr3_aa: ASSQASGTGPYNEQF

clone_size: .
v_call: TRBV4-3
cdr3_aa: ASSRGRGQETQY

clone_size: .
v_call: TRBV21-1
cdr3_aa: ASSKPRRGTIAKNIQY

clone_size: .
v_call: TRBV25-1
cdr3_aa: ASSETQTSGYT

clone_size: .
v_call: TRBV28
cdr3_aa: ASSVTGGPNEKLF

clone_size: .
v_call: TRBV20-1
cdr3_aa: SARVFKIRTAGETQY

clone_size: few
v_call: TRBV5-5
cdr3_aa: ASSLVPDAYGYT

clone_size: .
v_call: TRBV3-1
cdr3_aa: ASSHVRGPYNEQF

clone_size: .
v_call: TRBV6-5
cdr3_aa: ASNLDKASGTEAF

clone_size: few
v_call: TRBV20-1
cdr3_aa: SARSSGGIYEQY

clone_size: .
v_call: TRBV3-1
cdr3_aa: ASSQDRGVNYGYT

clone_size: few
v_call: TRBV27
cdr3_aa: ASGQGGDTGELF

clone_size: few
v_call: TRBV3-1
cdr3_aa: ASSQELGQSYEQY

clone_size: few
v_call: TRBV7-3
cdr3_aa: ASSPRLVPNTGELF

clone_size: few
v_call: TRBV4-1
cdr3_aa: ASSPTAGTGTEQY

clone_size: .
v_call: TRBV10-3
cdr3_aa: AISEPQEYEQY

clone_size: .
v_call: TRBV10-3
cdr3_aa: AISEISGRTYSYNEQF

clone_size: many
v_call: TRBV27
cdr3_aa: ASSLGDRSYEQY

clone_size: few
v_call: TRBV7-8
cdr3_aa: ASSITGTGDTGELF

clone_size: few
v_call: TRBV27
cdr3_aa: ASSRKFRVRYGYT

clone_size: few
v_call: TRBV6-5
cdr3_aa: ASSLTGRDSPLH

clone_size: .
v_call: TRBV7-2
cdr3_aa: ASSGSGRDSYEQY

clone_size: .
v_call: TRBV28
cdr3_aa: ASSSGIGRETYEQY

clone_size: .
v_call: TRBV9
cdr3_aa: ASSVAGTAPYEQY

clone_size: few
v_call: TRBV20-1
cdr3_aa: SARLAGRQETQY

clone_size: few
v_call: TRBV5-6
cdr3_aa: ASSLTQAHYGYT

clone_size: few
v_call: TRBV6-5
cdr3_aa: ASTPTDSKNTEAF

clone_size: .
v_call: TRBV9
cdr3_aa: ASSVGAGGVETQY

clone_size: .
v_call: TRBV29-1
cdr3_aa: SVESAFEQY

clone_size: many
v_call: TRBV5-1
cdr3_aa: ASSEITETQY

clone_size: .
v_call: TRBV9
cdr3_aa: ASTPTGYFDYGYT

clone_size: few
v_call: TRBV28
cdr3_aa: ASSIRATGELF

clone_size: few
v_call: TRBV9
cdr3_aa: ASSVETRASGESNEQF

clone_size: .
v_call: TRBV20-1
cdr3_aa: SARTRGKETQY

clone_size: many
v_call: TRBV20-1
cdr3_aa: SARVAGGNTIY

clone_size: few
v_call: TRBV4-1
cdr3_aa: ASSQRGGEQY

clone_size: .
v_call: TRBV11-1
cdr3_aa: ASSLEVGGGVTDTQY